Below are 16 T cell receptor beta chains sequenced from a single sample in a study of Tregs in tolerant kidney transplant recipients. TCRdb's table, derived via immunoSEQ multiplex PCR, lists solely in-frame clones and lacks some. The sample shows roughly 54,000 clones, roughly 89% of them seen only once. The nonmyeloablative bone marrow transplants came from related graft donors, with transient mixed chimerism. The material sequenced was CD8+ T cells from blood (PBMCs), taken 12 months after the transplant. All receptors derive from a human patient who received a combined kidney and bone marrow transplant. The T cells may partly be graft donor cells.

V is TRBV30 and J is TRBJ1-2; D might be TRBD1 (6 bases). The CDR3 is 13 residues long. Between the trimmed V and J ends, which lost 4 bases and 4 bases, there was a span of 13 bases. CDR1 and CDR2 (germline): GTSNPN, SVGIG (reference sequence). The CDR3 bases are TGTGCCTGGACGGGGGGGGCCGGCTATGGCTACACCTTC. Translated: CAWTGGAGYGYTF.

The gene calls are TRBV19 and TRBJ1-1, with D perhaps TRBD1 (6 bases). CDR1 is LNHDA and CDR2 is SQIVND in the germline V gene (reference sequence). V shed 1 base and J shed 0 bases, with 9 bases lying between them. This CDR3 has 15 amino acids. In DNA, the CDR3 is TGTGCCAGTAGTATAGGACAGGCGTTGAACACTGAAGCTTTCTTT. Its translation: CASSIGQALNTEAFF.

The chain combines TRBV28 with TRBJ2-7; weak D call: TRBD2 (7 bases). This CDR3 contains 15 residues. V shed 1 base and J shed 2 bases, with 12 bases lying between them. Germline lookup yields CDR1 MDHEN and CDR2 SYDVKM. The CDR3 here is CASSLSGGGPYEQYF. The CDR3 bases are TGTGCCAGCAGTTTATCTGGCGGGGGCCCCTACGAGCAGTACTTC.

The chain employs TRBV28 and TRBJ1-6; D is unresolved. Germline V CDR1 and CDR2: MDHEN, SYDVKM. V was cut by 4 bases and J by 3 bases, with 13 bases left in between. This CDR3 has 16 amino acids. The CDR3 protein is CASSWRSRGYNSPLHF. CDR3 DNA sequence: TGTGCCAGCAGTTGGAGGAGCCGGGGCTATAATTCACCCCTCCACTTT. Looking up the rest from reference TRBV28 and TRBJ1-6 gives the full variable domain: DVKVTQSSRYLVKRTGEKVFLECVQDMDHENMFWYRQDPGLGLRLIYFSYDVKMKEKGDIPEGYSVSREKKERFSLILESASTNQTSMYLCASSWRSRGYNSPLHFGNGTRLTVT.

CDR3 amino acids: CASSQGPGVDTEAFF. The CDR3, as DNA: TGCGCCAGCAGCCAAGGTCCCGGGGTGGACACTGAAGCTTTCTTT. The J gene is TRBJ1-1, the V gene TRBV4-1, with D uncertain. The germline gives CDR1 MGHRA, CDR2 YSYEKL. The CDR3 totals 15 residues. The V gene lost 1 base and the J gene lost 3 bases, with 12 bases spanning the gap.

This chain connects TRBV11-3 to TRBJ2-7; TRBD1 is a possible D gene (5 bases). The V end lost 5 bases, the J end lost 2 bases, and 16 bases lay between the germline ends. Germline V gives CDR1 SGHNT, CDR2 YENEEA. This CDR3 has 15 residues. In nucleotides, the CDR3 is TGTGCCAGCAGCCTTGTATCAGGGTTGACCTACGAGCAGTACTTC. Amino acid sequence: CASSLVSGLTYEQYF.

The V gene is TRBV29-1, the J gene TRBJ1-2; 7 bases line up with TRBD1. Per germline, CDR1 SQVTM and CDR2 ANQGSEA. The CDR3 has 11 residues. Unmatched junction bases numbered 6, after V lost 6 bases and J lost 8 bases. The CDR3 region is CSVLTGNGYTF. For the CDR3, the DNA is TGCAGCGTCTTGACAGGGAACGGCTACACCTTC.

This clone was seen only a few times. CDR3 nucleotide sequence: TGCGCCAGCAGCCAAGTCCCGACAGTCAGTAGCACAGATACGCAGTATTTT. It codes for CASSQVPTVSSTDTQYF. The chain employs TRBV4-1 and TRBJ2-3; possible D gene TRBD1, 5 bases. V gave up 1 base and J gave up 0 bases, with 14 bases separating them. Germline V CDR1 and CDR2: MGHRA, YSYEKL. The CDR3 is made up of 17 amino acids.

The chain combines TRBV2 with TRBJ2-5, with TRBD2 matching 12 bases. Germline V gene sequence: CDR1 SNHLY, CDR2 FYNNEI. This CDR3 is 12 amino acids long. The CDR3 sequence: CGTSGAQETQYF. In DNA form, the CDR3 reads TGTGGGACTAGCGGGGCCCAAGAGACCCAGTACTTC.

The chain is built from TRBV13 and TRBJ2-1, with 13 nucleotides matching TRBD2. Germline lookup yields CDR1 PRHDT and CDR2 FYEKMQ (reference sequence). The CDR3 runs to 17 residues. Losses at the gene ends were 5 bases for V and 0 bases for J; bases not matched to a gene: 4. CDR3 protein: CASSRGLAGHSYNEQFF. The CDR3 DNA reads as TGTGCCAGCAGCCGGGGACTAGCGGGGCACTCCTACAATGAGCAGTTCTTC.

CDR3 DNA sequence: TGTGCCAGCAGTGCGGGCGTGACTAGCGGGGTCTACAATGAGCAGTTCTTC. This encodes CASSAGVTSGVYNEQFF. V usage is TRBV2 and J usage is TRBJ2-1; TRBD2 matches 11 bases. V was clipped by 4 bases and J by 3 bases; unmatched bases: 8. The CDR3 loop spans 17 amino acids. Germline CDR1 SNHLY, CDR2 FYNNEI.

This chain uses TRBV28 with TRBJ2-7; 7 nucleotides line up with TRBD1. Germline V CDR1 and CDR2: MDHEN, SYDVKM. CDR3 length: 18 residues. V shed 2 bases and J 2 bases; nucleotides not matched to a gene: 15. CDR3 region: CASSLGTGQVNFPYEQYF. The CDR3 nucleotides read TGTGCCAGCAGTTTAGGAACCGGACAGGTAAATTTTCCCTACGAGCAGTACTTC.

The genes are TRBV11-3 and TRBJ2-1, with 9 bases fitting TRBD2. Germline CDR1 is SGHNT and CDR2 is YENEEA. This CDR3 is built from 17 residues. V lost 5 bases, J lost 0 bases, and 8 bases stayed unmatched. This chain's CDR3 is CASSPWTSASSYNEQFF. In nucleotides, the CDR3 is TGTGCCAGCAGCCCCTGGACTAGCGCGAGCTCCTACAATGAGCAGTTCTTC.

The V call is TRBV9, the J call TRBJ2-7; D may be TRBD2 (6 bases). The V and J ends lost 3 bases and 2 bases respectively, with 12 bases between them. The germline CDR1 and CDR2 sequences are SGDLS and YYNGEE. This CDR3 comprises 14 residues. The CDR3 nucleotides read TGTGCCAGCAGCGGCGGAGGGCCGGCCTACGAGCAGTACTTC. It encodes CASSGGGPAYEQYF. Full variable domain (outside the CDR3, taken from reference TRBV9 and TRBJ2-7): DSGVTQTPKHLITATGQRVTLRCSPRSGDLSVYWYQQSLDQGLQFLIQYYNGEERAKGNILERFSAQQFPDLHSELNLSSLELGDSALYFCASSGGGPAYEQYFGPGTRLTVT.

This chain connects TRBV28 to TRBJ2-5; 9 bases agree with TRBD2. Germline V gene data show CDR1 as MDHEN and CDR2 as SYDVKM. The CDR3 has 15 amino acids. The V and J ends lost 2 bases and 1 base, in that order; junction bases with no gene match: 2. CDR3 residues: CASSLGAGGQETQYF. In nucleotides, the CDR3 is TGTGCCAGCAGTTTAGGAGCGGGGGGCCAAGAGACCCAGTACTTC.

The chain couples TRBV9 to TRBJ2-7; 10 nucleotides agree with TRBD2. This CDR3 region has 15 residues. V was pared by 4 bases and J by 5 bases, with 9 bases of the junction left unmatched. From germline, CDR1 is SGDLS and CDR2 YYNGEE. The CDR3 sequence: CASSPPAGGPHEQYF. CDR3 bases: TGTGCCAGCAGCCCCCCAGCGGGAGGGCCCCACGAGCAGTACTTC.